These 28 T cell receptor beta chains originate from one sample sequenced in a study of blood T cells in healthy people across ages. A second PCR, run for roughly 7 to 11 cycles, used a sample-barcoded 5' primer plus a J-beta primer mix. TCRdb passed the 5' RACE reads through MiXCR, listing each CDR3 protein once. The table shows under 1 million distinct CDR3 sequences, with more than 40% occurring only once. Sequencing was done on a sample of blood. The receptors were gathered from a man between 60 and 75 years old in good health.

The chain is built from TRBV5-8 and TRBJ1-6; 8 nucleotides match TRBD1. CDR3 length: 15 amino acids. J lost 9 bases, V lost 4 bases, and 9 bases had no gene match. The germline V gene encodes CDR1 SGHTS and CDR2 YDEGEE. The DNA of the CDR3 is TGTGCCAGCAGCCCACGGACAGGGAATCGTTCACCCCTCCACTTT. This gives the protein CASSPRTGNRSPLHF.

In its sample, this clonotype was seen once. A much more abundant neighbour one base away suggests this may be a read error. This chain uses TRBV29-1 with TRBJ2-7, with D possibly being TRBD1 (5 bases). The V end lost 7 bases, the J end lost 7 bases, and 20 bases lay between the germline ends. The germline gives CDR1 SQVTM, CDR2 ANQGSEA. The CDR3 totals 13 residues. In DNA form, the CDR3 reads TGCAGCGCCACCGAGCTTACCAAGGGGGAGCAGTACTTC. Protein product: CSATELTKGEQYF.

The V and J genes are TRBV20-1 and TRBJ2-1; the match to TRBD2 covers 8 bases. J was trimmed by 1 base and V by 1 base; bases with no gene match: 6. The CDR3 loop spans 16 amino acids. Germline values: CDR1 DFQATT, CDR2 SNEGSKA (reference sequence). CDR3 sequence: CSARGGTSGSYNEQFF. The CDR3 DNA is TGCAGTGCTAGAGGGGGTACTAGCGGATCCTACAATGAGCAGTTCTTC.

There are a few counts of this clonotype. V gene TRBV20-1 combines with J gene TRBJ2-3, with D possibly matching TRBD1 (5 bases). Trimming pared 5 bases from V and 6 bases from J, leaving 9 bases between. CDR1 DFQATT and CDR2 SNEGSKA come from the germline V gene (reference sequence). The CDR3 length is 11 residues. CDR3 protein: CSARSGDTQYF. Written as DNA, the CDR3 is TGCAGTGCTCGCTCAGGGGATACGCAGTATTTT.

This clonotype appeared a single time. The gene calls are TRBV2 and TRBJ2-1; TRBD1 matches at 9 bases. There are 15 residues in the CDR3. Trimming at V came to 5 bases and at J to 8 bases, leaving 10 bases not matched to a gene. Germline V gene data show CDR1 as SNHLY and CDR2 as FYNNEI. CDR3 region: CASSRQGDVIDEQFF. The CDR3 region has the DNA TGTGCCAGCAGTAGACAGGGGGACGTTATTGATGAGCAGTTCTTC. Using reference TRBV2 and TRBJ2-1 for the parts outside the CDR3, the full variable domain is EPEVTQTPSHQVTQMGQEVILRCVPISNHLYFYWYRQILGQKVEFLVSFYNNEISEKSEIFDDQFSVERPDGSNFTLKIRSTKLEDSAMYFCASSRQGDVIDEQFFGPGTRLTVL.

J is TRBJ1-2 and V is TRBV12-3 or TRBV12-4; unclear D gene. Trimming shortened V by 6 bases and J by 4 bases, and 12 bases separated the two germline ends. This CDR3 is 13 amino acids long. The CDR3 bases are TGTGCCAGCAGCTTCGGGCCAGTCTATGGCTACACCTTC. Amino acids: CASSFGPVYGYTF.

A few counts support this clonotype. The genes are TRBV9 and TRBJ2-7; D is possibly TRBD2 (6 bases). V lost 0 bases and J lost 3, with 13 bases in between. The CDR3 length is 15 residues. CDR1 is SGDLS, CDR2 YYNGEE, per germline. In nucleotides, the CDR3 is TGTGCCAGCAGCGTAGCCAGTGGGGGGAGCTACGAGCAGTACTTC. Encoded protein: CASSVASGGSYEQYF.

This clonotype occurred many times. The chain carries TRBV4-2 and TRBJ1-2, with 7 bases matching TRBD1. The ends lost 2 bases at V and 2 bases at J; junction bases unmatched: 5. This CDR3 has 15 amino acids. Germline V gives CDR1 LGHNA, CDR2 YNFKEQ. The CDR3 sequence: CASSQSKQGNYGYTF. CDR3 sequence (DNA): TGTGCCAGCAGCCAATCTAAACAGGGGAACTATGGCTACACCTTC.

This clonotype was counted a few times. The rearrangement joins TRBV7-2 to TRBJ2-3, with 7 bases that match TRBD2. The germline V gene encodes CDR1 SGHTA and CDR2 FQGNSA. The CDR3 is 17 amino acids. Germline trimming cut 4 bases from V and 4 bases from J; bases unmatched to any gene: 14. CDR3 in amino acids: CASSSTGLLMEADTQYF. Here the CDR3 DNA reads TGTGCCAGCAGCTCCACGGGACTACTCATGGAGGCAGATACGCAGTATTTT.

This chain links TRBV2 with TRBJ2-7; no clear D. The V and J ends lost 2 bases and 3 bases respectively, with 8 bases between them. The CDR3 runs to 13 residues. The germline CDR1 and CDR2 sequences are SNHLY and FYNNEI. CDR3 sequence reads: CASSERLSYEQYF. The CDR3 coding sequence is TGTGCCAGCAGTGAACGCTTGAGCTACGAGCAGTACTTC.

The rearrangement joins TRBV4-1 to TRBJ1-4, with D unclear. Looked up from germline, CDR1 is MGHRA and CDR2 is YSYEKL. This CDR3 comprises 14 residues. Deletions cut 0 bases from V and 10 bases from J, with 12 bases between. The CDR3 reads CASSQEGLNGKLFF. In DNA form, the CDR3 reads TGCGCCAGCAGCCAAGAGGGCCTTAACGGAAAACTGTTTTTT.

In this sample, this clonotype turned up a few times. The chain recombines TRBV20-1 with TRBJ1-2; weak D call: TRBD1 (6 bases). The germline V gene encodes CDR1 DFQATT and CDR2 SNEGSKA (reference sequence). Trimming cost V 3 bases and J 1 base, with 12 bases left between them. The CDR3 loop spans 14 amino acids. This CDR3 reads CSASLRGGNYGYTF. The DNA of the CDR3 is TGCAGTGCTAGTCTCAGGGGAGGTAACTATGGCTACACCTTC.

This clonotype was observed at least ten times. The V gene is TRBV20-1, the J gene TRBJ2-5; 14 positions match TRBD2. The germline V gene has CDR1 DFQATT and CDR2 SNEGSKA (reference sequence). The length of the CDR3 is 15 residues. The V and J ends lost 0 bases and 5 bases, in that order; junction bases with no gene match: 2. The CDR3 spells CSARDGTSGGETQYF. CDR3 in DNA: TGCAGTGCTAGAGATGGGACTAGCGGGGGTGAGACCCAGTACTTC.

The gene calls are TRBV4-3 and TRBJ2-4; weak D call: TRBD1 (6 bases). V lost 3 bases to trimming and J lost 13 bases, with 16 bases between them. Per germline, CDR1 LGHNA and CDR2 YSLEER. This CDR3 contains 13 residues. CDR3 in DNA: TGCGCCAGCAGCCACCTCCGGGACACAGAGCAGTACTTC. Translation gives CASSHLRDTEQYF.

Comment on this clonotype: Compared with germline, one end of the junction differs, possibly owing to a read error. V usage is TRBV2 and J usage is TRBJ1-6, with D possibly TRBD1 on 5 matching bases. CDR1 and CDR2 (germline): SNHLY, FYNNEI. The CDR3 sequence is 16 residues long. Here the CDR3 DNA reads TGTGCCGGCAGTCTAAGAGGGGCAGTAATGGATTCACCCCTCCACTTT. Encoded protein: CAGSLRGAVMDSPLHF.

V usage is TRBV28 and J usage is TRBJ2-7, with D possibly TRBD1 on 6 matching bases. Germline V gives CDR1 MDHEN, CDR2 SYDVKM. V dropped 5 bases and J dropped 1 base, with 15 bases sitting between them. This CDR3 has 15 residues. CDR3 in DNA: TGTGCCAGCAGTAGAACCGGGACACGATCCTACGAGCAGTACTTC. Translation: CASSRTGTRSYEQYF.

The chain links TRBV2 to TRBJ1-1; D possibly corresponds to TRBD1 (6 bases). V was cut by 1 base and J by 1 base, with 16 bases left in between. In germline, CDR1 is SNHLY, CDR2 FYNNEI. CDR3 length: 17 amino acids. CDR3 in amino acids: CASSEVLTGSGNTEAFF. In nucleotides, the CDR3 is TGTGCCAGCAGTGAAGTACTCACAGGGTCGGGGAACACTGAAGCTTTCTTT.

The rearrangement uses TRBV28 and TRBJ1-2; a weak D match, TRBD1 (5 bases). CDR3 length equals 14 residues. The germline CDR1 and CDR2 sequences are MDHEN and SYDVKM. Trimming took off 8 bases at V and 8 bases at J, with 21 bases between the two ends. The CDR3 loop reads CASRGPLASEGYTF. The CDR3 DNA reads TGTGCCAGCCGGGGACCGCTAGCCAGTGAAGGCTACACCTTC.

This clonotype was seen a handful of times. The chain employs TRBV6-6 and TRBJ2-1, with 9 bases lining up with TRBD2. The germline CDR1 and CDR2 sequences are MNHNY and SVGAGI (reference sequence). The V gene end was trimmed by 8 bases and the J gene end by 0 bases; junction bases not matched to a gene: 11. There are 17 residues in the CDR3. This CDR3 reads CASHGGLAESSYNEQFF. The CDR3 region has the DNA TGTGCCAGCCACGGGGGACTAGCCGAGAGCTCCTACAATGAGCAGTTCTTC.

This clonotype showed up just once. The chain employs TRBV6-1 and TRBJ1-1; no firm D call. Germline assignment: CDR1 MNHNS and CDR2 SASEGT. The CDR3 is made up of 14 amino acids. Trimming took 3 bases from V and 0 from J, leaving 8 bases between them. The CDR3 here is CASSELLVNTEAFF. In DNA, the CDR3 is TGTGCCAGCAGTGAGTTGCTCGTGAACACTGAAGCTTTCTTT.

Only one count was recorded for this clonotype. This sequence joins TRBV11-3 and TRBJ2-5; no clear D. In germline, CDR1 is SGHNT, CDR2 YENEEA. The CDR3 is made up of 14 amino acids. Trimming removed 0 bases at V and 2 bases at J, with 7 bases between. The CDR3 protein is CASSLERLQETQYF. CDR3 coding DNA: TGTGCCAGCAGCTTAGAGCGGCTACAAGAGACCCAGTACTTC.

The table lists this clonotype with a count of one. The rearrangement links TRBV20-1 to TRBJ1-1, with D maybe TRBD1 (5 bases). The germline V gene encodes CDR1 DFQATT and CDR2 SNEGSKA (reference sequence). This CDR3 contains 15 residues. The V and J ends lost 3 bases and 3 bases respectively, with 17 bases between them. The CDR3 DNA follows: TGCAGTGCTAGGGACGGTGGGGGAGGGGACACTGAAGCTTTCTTT. Its protein product is CSARDGGGGDTEAFF.

This clonotype was seen a handful of times. The chain recombines TRBV20-1 with TRBJ1-4, with D maybe TRBD1 (5 bases). Germline CDR1 and CDR2: DFQATT and SNEGSKA (reference sequence). The V and J ends lost 3 bases and 4 bases respectively, with 15 bases between them. CDR3 length equals 15 residues. The CDR3 loop is CSASDSAFGNEKLFF. CDR3 nucleotide sequence: TGCAGTGCTAGTGACAGCGCCTTTGGTAATGAAAAACTGTTTTTT.

This clonotype was observed a few times. The CDR3 loop reads CSARASRGLETQYF. In DNA, the CDR3 is TGCAGTGCTAGGGCGTCCAGGGGGCTTGAGACCCAGTACTTC. The V call is TRBV20-1, the J call TRBJ2-5; TRBD1 aligns across 8 bases. CDR3 length: 14 amino acids. Germline CDR1 and CDR2: DFQATT and SNEGSKA (reference sequence). The V and J ends lost 3 bases and 5 bases, in that order; junction bases with no gene match: 8.

The chain recombines TRBV6-2 or TRBV6-3 with TRBJ1-6, with 9 bases identical to TRBD1. The CDR3 consists of 16 residues. V shed 7 bases and J 2 bases; nucleotides not matched to a gene: 6. Germline CDR1 reads MNHEY; CDR2 reads SVGEGT. CDR3 coding DNA: TGTGCCAGCAAAAATACAGGGGGCGCCTATAATTCACCCCTCCACTTT. Its protein product is CASKNTGGAYNSPLHF.

This clonotype was seen more than once but under ten times. The chain is built from TRBV7-9 and TRBJ2-7, with 8 bases lining up with TRBD2. The J call could be wrong; TRBJ2-5 is a better fit for the DNA end. Germline-derived CDR1 and CDR2 are SEHNR and FQNEAQ (reference sequence). This CDR3 comprises 14 residues. CDR3: CASSFPGGRETQYF. The CDR3 bases are TGTGCCAGCAGCTTTCCGGGGGGGCGAGAGACCCAGTACTTC.

This clonotype has a handful of counts. The V and J genes are TRBV5-1 and TRBJ2-1; 9 bases map to TRBD2. Germline V gene lookup returns CDR1 SGHRS and CDR2 YFSETQ. The CDR3 is 16 residues long. The ends lost 0 bases at V and 4 bases at J; junction bases unmatched: 5. CDR3 nucleotide sequence: TGCGCCAGCAGCTTGGAGGTTAGCGGGGGATACAATGAGCAGTTCTTC. Translated: CASSLEVSGGYNEQFF.

This clonotype was counted between two and nine times. The genes are TRBV3-1 and TRBJ1-2; D call uncertain. The germline V gene encodes CDR1 LGHDT and CDR2 YNNKEL (reference sequence). CDR3 length: 15 residues. Deletions cut 4 bases from V and 4 bases from J, with 16 bases between. The CDR3 protein is CASSLAAAEGYGYTF. CDR3 DNA sequence: TGTGCCAGCAGCCTCGCCGCGGCTGAGGGCTATGGCTACACCTTC.